Sequencing of this T cell receptor (beta chain) was carried out in a study of cytomegalovirus exposure and HLA in healthy donors. Looking at the study overall: The roughly 120 validation repertoires, a later analysis reported, used the same platform as the approximately 630 first-cohort repertoires.

Study-wide results and caveats: Researchers reported that a few CMV-associated chains were confirmed in vitro as CMV antigen-specific.

The V and J ends lost 10 bases and 2 bases, in that order; junction bases with no gene match: 11. The CDR3 extends over 15 amino acids. Germline assignment: CDR1 MNHNS and CDR2 SASEGT. The donors were part of the validation cohort, which consisted of over a hundred subjects and was separate from the first cohort of several hundred subjects. TCRdb's table, derived via immunoSEQ multiplex PCR, lists solely in-frame clones and lacks some. The sample has about 120,000 clones, approximately 89% seen once. About this clone: What it binds is unknown.

This TCR was recovered from a woman aged 18-30 years in good health and CMV-seronegative. Sequences were obtained from PBMCs. The rearrangement uses TRBV6-1 and TRBJ2-3; 8 positions agree with TRBD2. The CDR3 DNA is TGTGCCACCCTTCCCGGGGGGGCCGTCACAGATACGCAGTATTTT. Encoded protein: CATLPGGAVTDTQYF.